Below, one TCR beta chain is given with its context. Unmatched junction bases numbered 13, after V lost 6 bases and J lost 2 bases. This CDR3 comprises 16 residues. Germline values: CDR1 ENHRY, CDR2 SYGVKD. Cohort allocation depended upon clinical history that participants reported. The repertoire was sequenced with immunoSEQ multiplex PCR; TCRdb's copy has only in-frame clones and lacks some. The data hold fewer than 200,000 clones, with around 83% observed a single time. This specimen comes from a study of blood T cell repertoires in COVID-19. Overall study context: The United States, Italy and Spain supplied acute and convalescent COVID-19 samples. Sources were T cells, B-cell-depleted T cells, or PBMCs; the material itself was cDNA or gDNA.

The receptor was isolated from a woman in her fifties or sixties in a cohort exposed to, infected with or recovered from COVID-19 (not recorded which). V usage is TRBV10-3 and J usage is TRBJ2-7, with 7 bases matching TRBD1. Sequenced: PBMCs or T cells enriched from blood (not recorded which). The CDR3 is CAISPPPGQRAYEQYF. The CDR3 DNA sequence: TGTGCCATCAGCCCCCCCCCGGGACAGCGAGCCTACGAGCAGTACTTC.